The 4 T cell receptor beta chains reported below all come from one sample, sequenced in a study of T cell clonality in common variable immunodeficiency. Method: immunoSEQ multiplex PCR; TCRdb's copy keeps in-frame clones and lacks some. Sampling found approximately 40,000 clones, none seen once. Input material: peripheral blood mononuclear cells. The receptor source for this set is a person aged 18-69 years in good health.

This clone was seen ten or more times. The read comes to an end 3 residues before the CDR3 does, leaving the germline J gene to fill in the end. The chain joins TRBV7-3 to TRBJ2-5; D might be TRBD1 (6 bases). Germline V CDR1 and CDR2: SGHTA, FQGTGA. The V and J ends lost 9 bases and 3 bases respectively, with 26 bases between them. This CDR3 is 17 amino acids long. Incomplete CDR3 DNA: TGTGCCAGGACAGGTTGGCGCCTGGGGCCACACAAAGAGACC. The encoded protein is CARTGWRLGPHKET. The entire CDR3 protein reads CARTGWRLGPHKETQYF.

At least ten counts were recorded for this clone. The read terminates 3 residues ahead of where the CDR3 ends, so the germline J gene completes it. This rearrangement joins TRBV20-1 to TRBJ1-3; unclear D gene. The CDR3 is 12 amino acids. Germline values: CDR1 DFQATT, CDR2 SNEGSKA (reference sequence). The part of the CDR3 DNA that was read is TGCAGTGCTAGAGATTCTTTCAACTTC. Its translation: CSARDSFNF. The complete CDR3 reads CSARDSFNFIYF.

This clone was seen more than once but under ten times. The CDR3 end is not reached by the read, which stops 3 residues before it; the germline J gene fills it in. The chain combines TRBV5-5 with TRBJ2-7, with D perhaps TRBD1 (6 bases). CDR3 length: 14 amino acids. V was trimmed by 0 bases and J by 6 bases, leaving 13 bases between them. Per the germline V gene, CDR1 is SGHKS and CDR2 is YYEKEE (reference sequence). The CDR3 region is CASSLETGVGEQYF. CDR3 DNA, as far as it was read: TGTGCCAGCAGCTTGGAGACAGGCGTGGGCGAG.

The table lists this clone with many counts. Sequencing ends 3 residues short of the CDR3 end; the germline J gene provides the rest. V and J are TRBV20-1 and TRBJ2-1; 14 bases match TRBD2. This CDR3 has 14 amino acids. Germline lookup yields CDR1 DFQATT and CDR2 SNEGSKA (reference sequence). V was pared by 4 bases and J by 8 bases, with 4 bases of the junction left unmatched. CDR3 DNA, as far as it was read: TGCAGTGCTATAGGGACTAGCGGGAGTTATGAG. It encodes CSAIGTSGSYE. The entire CDR3 sequence reads CSAIGTSGSYEQFF.